This T cell receptor (beta chain) was recorded in a study of blood T cell repertoires in COVID-19 (dated by TCRdb to the early 2020s). In terms of the full investigation: Samples from collaborators originated in the United States, Italy and Spain and spanned both the acute and convalescent phases of COVID-19. The repertoires were released in a freely available public database intended as a resource for research on the immune response to SARS-CoV-2. Nearly every sample came with metadata listing a de-identified subject ID, COVID-19 status, age in years and sex. Deeply sampled blood TCRbeta repertoires from subjects exposed to, actively infected with, or recovered from COVID-19 were included in the dataset. Where available, HLA class I and class II types were obtained from metadata supplied by the sample provider rather than from assay-based typing. The samples were drawn from two sources: the first 160 participants of the ongoing ImmuneRACE study, and fewer than 1,500 subjects contributed by 6 global collaborators. The material from the prospective study consisted of cDNA or gDNA derived from T cells, B-cell-depleted T cells, or PBMCs. On the study overall, not on this receptor specifically: The quantity of clinical and demographic metadata differed by source and by participant and was supplied without curation.

In the case of this clone: Its antigen is currently not known. Base qualities were left out, and no much larger clone turns up one base away.

The CDR3 spans 16 residues, from the cysteine through the phenylalanine. Only the CDR3 portion is preserved as DNA: 48 bases, with reading frame beginning at the first base. The germline V gene provides CDR1 MGHDK and CDR2 SYGVNS. V lost 5 bases and J lost 2 bases; the stretch between them is 15 bases long. TCRbeta CDR3 regions were amplified from genomic DNA using the immunoSEQ Assay, a bias-controlled multiplex PCR. Regarding the original processing steps: The number of nucleated cells in each sample was estimated by amplification of reference gene primers within the assay. Sequence reads were collapsed and filtered to measure the absolute abundance of every unique TCRbeta CDR3 rearrangement. For each sample, productive Simpson clonality was calculated as the square root of Simpson's diversity index over productive rearrangements. The table comes from immuneACCESS by way of TCRdb, which keeps in-frame sequences with V and J called. Part of the clones is missing from these tables; in studies checked, under half for an unresolved V gene and the rest for unknown reasons. V, J and clone size reflect that table, while D and trimming were determined from the DNA. In this sample the table shows about 150,000 clones, 80% to 90% of which occur a single time. Together, the top ten hold roughly 3% of the sample.

Collaborating institutions collected whole blood in K2EDTA tubes following their own protocols. For TCRbeta analysis, collaborator samples were shipped as frozen whole blood, as isolated PBMCs, or as DNA extracted from either sample type. The TCR originated in a man in his 70s with acute or convalescent COVID-19. Sequencing used peripheral blood. The chain is assembled from TRBV25-1 and TRBJ2-2, with a tentative D gene TRBD1 over 5 matching bases. In nucleotides, the sequence is TGTGCCAGCAGTTCGGTGGGGCAGTTAAACACCGGGGAGCTGTTTTTT. This translates into CASSSVGQLNTGELFF.